The sequence of this T cell receptor (beta chain) was determined in a study of blood T cell repertoires in COVID-19. Across the study: There were acute and convalescent COVID-19 samples, and they came from the United States, Italy and Spain. T cells, B-cell-depleted T cells, or PBMCs supplied cDNA or gDNA.

The V end lost 2 bases, the J end lost 4 bases, and 8 bases lay between the germline ends. Germline CDR1 and CDR2: LNHNV and YYDKDF (reference sequence). The CDR3 length is 13 residues. This clone has only a few counts. Clones were read by immunoSEQ multiplex PCR, and TCRdb kept only the in-frame ones, dropping some. This sample has approximately 470,000 clones, with roughly 87% found just once. Assignments of participants to cohorts depended upon their own reported clinical history. The genes are TRBV15 and TRBJ1-1; D not resolved. Sequencing was performed on PBMCs or T cells enriched from blood (not recorded which). The receptor was derived from a woman in her late teens or twenties who had recovered from COVID-19. CDR3 coding DNA: TGTGCCACCAGCAGATACGCGTCCACTGAAGCTTTCTTT. Translated, it gives CATSRYASTEAFF.